The sequence of this T cell receptor beta chain was determined in a study of cytomegalovirus exposure and HLA in healthy donors. The wider study: Early on, a data release was issued that held tens of millions of unique TCRs from HLA-typed donors.

To note about this clone: Its antigen is unknown.

The study's findings and limits: Using the classifier, cytomegalovirus status was reportedly diagnosed with high specificity and sensitivity. For most subjects, TCR beta sequences were reported to predict HLA-A and HLA-B alleles with accuracy.

The length of the CDR3 is 17 residues. In germline, CDR1 is GTSNPN, CDR2 SVGIG (reference sequence). V lost 6 bases, J lost 0 bases, and 11 bases stayed unmatched. The PCR contained 60 Vbeta and 13 Jbeta primers. Clones were sequenced by immunoSEQ multiplex PCR, and TCRdb holds only the in-frame ones, with some missing. The sample has about 210,000 clones; around 80% are singletons. The TCR originated in a middle-aged man in good health and CMV-seropositive. J is TRBJ2-1 and V is TRBV30; 10 nucleotides agree with TRBD2. What was sequenced was PBMCs. The CDR3 is CACSRLAGIFSYNEQFF. DNA of the CDR3: TGTGCCTGCTCACGACTAGCGGGCATATTCTCCTACAATGAGCAGTTCTTC.